These T cell receptor beta chains were read from a single sample in a study of T-cell reconstitution after alpha-beta-depleted transplantation in children. MiXCR, run by TCRdb on the PCR reads, gives a single entry per CDR3 protein. Among 90,000 to 100,000 distinct CDR3 sequences listed, about 22% were seen once. Sequenced material: PBMCs, taken before TCRalphabeta/CD19-depleted stem cell transplant. The receptor set was obtained from a boy aged 2 to 10 with acute lymphoblastic leukemia, due to receive a stem cell transplant. The CDR3 runs from the conserved cysteine through the conserved F or W. Fields, in order: D gene, J gene, V gene, clone size, CDR3 protein, CDR3 DNA. D genes are given only for firm matches. Some rows mark clone size as missing; the rest say once, few, many or name a class of expanded clone.

D: TRBD1; J: TRBJ2-7; V: TRBV28; size: few; CDR3: CASSFSTGDEQYF; DNA: TGTGCCAGCAGCTTCTCGACAGGGGACGAGCAGTACTTC
D: -; J: TRBJ2-7; V: TRBV28; size: -; CDR3: CASSPQWRSTYEQYF; DNA: TGTGCCAGCAGTCCCCAGTGGCGGAGCACCTACGAGCAGTACTTC
D: -; J: TRBJ2-5; V: TRBV5-1; size: few; CDR3: CASSLSGERETQYF; DNA: TGCGCCAGCAGCTTGAGCGGAGAACGCGAGACCCAGTACTTC
D: -; J: TRBJ2-1; V: TRBV10-3; size: -; CDR3: CAISGRSGDEQFF; DNA: TGTGCCATCAGCGGGAGAAGCGGCGATGAGCAGTTCTTC
D: -; J: TRBJ1-1; V: TRBV7-2; size: few; CDR3: CASSLSAGPAEAFF; DNA: TGTGCCAGCAGCTTATCAGCAGGGCCGGCTGAAGCTTTCTTT
D: -; J: TRBJ2-7; V: TRBV24-1; size: -; CDR3: CATSDERAFPYEQYF; DNA: TGTGCCACCAGTGATGAGCGGGCCTTTCCCTACGAGCAGTACTTC
D: TRBD2; J: TRBJ2-1; V: TRBV6-2/TRBV6-3; size: -; CDR3: CASRRTGGVDNEQFF; DNA: TGTGCCAGCAGACGAACGGGGGGGGTGGACAATGAGCAGTTCTTC
D: -; J: TRBJ1-2; V: TRBV7-2; size: -; CDR3: CASSLGRQGGYTF; DNA: TGTGCCAGCAGCTTAGGACGCCAGGGAGGCTACACCTTC
D: TRBD2; J: TRBJ2-7; V: TRBV7-8; size: few; CDR3: CASSFPLGSSGGAASYEQYF; DNA: TGTGCCAGCAGCTTTCCACTGGGTTCTAGCGGAGGGGCCGCTAGCTACGAGCAGTACTTC
D: -; J: TRBJ2-3; V: TRBV28; size: -; CDR3: CATRGHPKLVHTDTQYF; DNA: TGTGCCACCAGGGGTCATCCTAAACTAGTTCACACAGATACGCAGTATTTT
D: -; J: TRBJ2-3; V: TRBV2; size: -; CDR3: CALSVFGPLGELGSDTQYF; DNA: TGTGCCCTCTCCGTTTTCGGCCCCCTCGGGGAATTGGGGTCAGATACGCAGTATTTT
D: -; J: TRBJ2-7; V: TRBV21-1; size: many; CDR3: CASSKATPEQYF; DNA: TGTGCCAGCAGCAAAGCCACGCCCGAGCAGTACTTC
D: -; J: TRBJ1-5; V: TRBV19; size: -; CDR3: CASSIEGNQPQHF; DNA: TGTGCCAGTAGTATCGAAGGTAATCAGCCCCAGCATTTT
D: TRBD1; J: TRBJ2-7; V: TRBV15; size: -; CDR3: CATSNNPGQGPGEQYF; DNA: TGTGCCACCAGCAATAATCCGGGACAGGGTCCTGGTGAGCAGTACTTC
D: -; J: TRBJ2-1; V: TRBV12-3/TRBV12-4; size: few; CDR3: CASSLAGNEQFF; DNA: TGTGCCAGCAGTTTAGCTGGGAATGAGCAGTTCTTC
D: TRBD2; J: TRBJ2-1; V: TRBV25-1; size: few; CDR3: CASSEPTELTSGRADEQFF; DNA: TGTGCCAGCAGTGAACCAACAGAACTGACTAGCGGGAGGGCCGATGAGCAGTTCTTC
D: -; J: TRBJ2-7; V: TRBV5-6; size: -; CDR3: CAMSPRGPYEQYF; DNA: TGTGCCATGAGCCCCCGGGGACCCTACGAGCAGTACTTC
D: -; J: TRBJ1-5; V: TRBV20-1; size: few; CDR3: CSATSFSNQPQHF; DNA: TGCAGTGCTACCTCCTTTAGCAATCAGCCCCAGCATTTT
D: -; J: TRBJ2-1; V: TRBV5-5; size: -; CDR3: CASSWDGGLMFF; DNA: TGTGCCAGCAGCTGGGATGGCGGACTGATGTTCTTC
D: -; J: TRBJ2-7; V: TRBV7-8; size: -; CDR3: CASSPTRGRKYEQYF; DNA: TGTGCCAGCAGTCCAACTCGGGGGAGAAAGTACGAGCAGTACTTC
D: -; J: TRBJ1-2; V: TRBV20-1; size: few; CDR3: CSGGGGAMYGYTF; DNA: TGCAGTGGAGGAGGGGGGGCTATGTATGGCTACACCTTC
D: -; J: TRBJ1-2; V: TRBV28; size: -; CDR3: CASRYPSRASYGYTF; DNA: TGTGCCAGCAGGTACCCCTCCCGGGCGTCCTATGGCTACACCTTC
D: TRBD2; J: TRBJ2-1; V: TRBV10-3; size: few; CDR3: CAIRRVASGVNEQFF; DNA: TGTGCCATCAGACGAGTGGCTAGCGGAGTCAATGAGCAGTTCTTC
D: -; J: TRBJ2-7; V: TRBV28; size: few; CDR3: CASSYQFYEQYF; DNA: TGTGCCAGCAGTTACCAGTTTTACGAGCAGTACTTC
D: TRBD1; J: TRBJ1-2; V: TRBV7-2; size: -; CDR3: CASSPTGAPNYGYTF; DNA: TGTGCCAGCAGCCCAACAGGGGCTCCTAACTATGGCTACACCTTC
D: -; J: TRBJ2-1; V: TRBV15; size: -; CDR3: CATSRYRDGLNEQFF; DNA: TGTGCCACCAGCAGATACCGGGACGGATTGAATGAGCAGTTCTTC
D: -; J: TRBJ2-1; V: TRBV11-2; size: few; CDR3: CASSRPGGREQFF; DNA: TGTGCCAGCAGCCGACCTGGGGGTCGTGAGCAGTTCTTC
D: -; J: TRBJ2-3; V: TRBV20-1; size: few; CDR3: CSAPGTPGPDTQYF; DNA: TGCAGTGCTCCAGGGACCCCCGGGCCAGATACGCAGTATTTT
D: TRBD2; J: TRBJ2-3; V: TRBV7-2; size: many; CDR3: CASSLGRGQYF; DNA: TGTGCCAGCAGTCTAGGGAGGGGGCAGTATTTT
D: -; J: TRBJ1-5; V: TRBV12-3/TRBV12-4; size: once; CDR3: CASSPRSNQPQHF; DNA: TGTGCCAGCAGTCCCCGGTCCAATCAGCCCCAGCATTTT
D: -; J: TRBJ1-5; V: TRBV4-1; size: -; CDR3: CASSQEQRGDYNQPQHF; DNA: TGCGCCAGCAGCCAAGAACAACGAGGCGACTACAATCAGCCCCAGCATTTT
D: -; J: TRBJ2-3; V: TRBV20-1; size: -; CDR3: CSAPETTDTQYF; DNA: TGCAGTGCTCCGGAGACCACAGATACGCAGTATTTT
D: -; J: TRBJ2-1; V: TRBV20-1; size: -; CDR3: CSARNRALSRWEQFF; DNA: TGCAGTGCTAGAAACCGGGCGTTATCTAGGTGGGAGCAGTTCTTC
D: -; J: TRBJ2-2; V: TRBV19; size: -; CDR3: CASKPELVAGELFF; DNA: TGTGCCAGTAAGCCGGAACTAGTAGCCGGGGAGCTGTTTTTT
D: -; J: TRBJ1-1; V: TRBV7-8; size: -; CDR3: CASSLVPGRNTEAFF; DNA: TGTGCCAGCAGCTTAGTTCCAGGTCGCAACACTGAAGCTTTCTTT
D: -; J: TRBJ1-2; V: TRBV5-6; size: -; CDR3: CASSPQVPGPYGYTF; DNA: TGTGCCAGCAGCCCTCAGGTCCCGGGGCCCTATGGCTACACCTTC
D: TRBD2; J: TRBJ2-1; V: TRBV25-1; size: few; CDR3: CASTLSSGSQNEQFF; DNA: TGTGCCAGCACCTTGTCTAGCGGGAGTCAAAATGAGCAGTTCTTC